What follows is one T cell receptor beta chain and its context. The antigen is undetermined. TCR beta rearrangements were amplified from peripheral blood genomic DNA. Rearranged V-D-J TRB sequences were amplified with a mixed TRB-A/B primer pool. One entry per CDR3 protein results from TCRdb running MiXCR on the multiplex PCR reads. The table has roughly 7,100 distinct CDR3 sequences, 53% seen once. The CDR3 extends over 15 amino acids. V shed 6 bases and J 6 bases; nucleotides not matched to a gene: 13. This entry comes from a study of T cell repertoires in aging, cancer and after chemotherapy. Whole-study findings and limits: In cancer patients, declining TCR diversity with age involved lost richness and lost evenness.

This TCR was recovered from a human donor with a solid tumor. The material sequenced was blood. This chain joins TRBV12-3 or TRBV12-4 and TRBJ2-7, with TRBD2 matching 8 bases. Here the CDR3 reads CASSMGAGGPGEQYF. DNA for the CDR3: TGTGCCAGCAGCATGGGGGCGGGAGGCCCTGGCGAGCAGTACTTC.